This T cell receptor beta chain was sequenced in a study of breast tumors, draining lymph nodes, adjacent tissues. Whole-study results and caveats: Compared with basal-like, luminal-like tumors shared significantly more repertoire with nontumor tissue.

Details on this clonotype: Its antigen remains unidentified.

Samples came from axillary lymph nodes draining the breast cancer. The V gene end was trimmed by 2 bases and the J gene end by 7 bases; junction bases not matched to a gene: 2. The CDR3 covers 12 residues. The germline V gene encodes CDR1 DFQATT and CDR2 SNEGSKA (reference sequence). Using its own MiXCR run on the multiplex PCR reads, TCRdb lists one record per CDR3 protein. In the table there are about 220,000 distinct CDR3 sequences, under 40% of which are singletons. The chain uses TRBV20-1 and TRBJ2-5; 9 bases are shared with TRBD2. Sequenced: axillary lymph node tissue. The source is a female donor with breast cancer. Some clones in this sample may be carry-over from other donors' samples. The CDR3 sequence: CSARWRGGTQYF. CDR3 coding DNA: TGCAGTGCTAGATGGCGGGGGGGGACCCAGTACTTC.